A single T cell receptor beta chain is shown here with its context. With random hexamers, reverse transcription was performed on about 0.5 to 1 ug of RNA. Amplification of TCR beta CDR3 used immunoSEQ multiplex PCR across 54 Vbeta and 13 Jbeta. TCRdb passed the immunoSEQ multiplex PCR reads through MiXCR, listing each CDR3 protein once. The data contain just over 300,000 distinct CDR3 sequences, roughly 94% of them singletons. The data stem from a study of CD8 T cells in Susac syndrome. Each multiple sclerosis control was a treatment-naive patient with relapsing-remitting disease that was either stable or active. With 0 bases removed from V and 9 bases from J, the gap between germline ends came to 15 bases. CDR3 length equals 15 residues. Germline CDR1 reads SNHLY; CDR2 reads FYNNEI.

This TCR derives from a human donor with multiple sclerosis. Sequencing was carried out using CD4+ T cells from PBMCs. The chain recombines TRBV2 with TRBJ2-1; D is unclear. CDR3 amino acids: CASSEAVRKRSEQFF. The CDR3 DNA is TGTGCCAGCAGTGAAGCCGTCCGGAAACGGAGTGAGCAGTTCTTC. The entire variable domain, with the rest obtained from reference TRBV2 and TRBJ2-1, is as follows: EPEVTQTPSHQVTQMGQEVILRCVPISNHLYFYWYRQILGQKVEFLVSFYNNEISEKSEIFDDQFSVERPDGSNFTLKIRSTKLEDSAMYFCASSEAVRKRSEQFFGPGTRLTVL.